The TCR beta chain under discussion was sequenced for a study of CD8+CD57+ T cells in acquired aplastic anemia. Study-wide points: The same twenty-nine CD8+ CDR3 sequences occurred in patients and in controls.

This clonotype was seen a few times. Its target is unknown. V was shortened by 2 bases and J by 1 base, with 8 bases between the two germline ends. CDR1 MNHEY and CDR2 SMNVEV come from the germline V gene (reference sequence). CDR3 length equals 14 residues. According to the study, genomic DNA was the template for TCR beta VDJ and CDR3 profiling. TCRdb itself ran the reads through MiXCR, one entry per CDR3 protein. The profile shows over 200,000 distinct CDR3 sequences, approximately 57% of them singletons. This chain links TRBV27 with TRBJ1-1; D is uncertain. The clonotype comes from a human donor in good health. Specimen: sorted CD4+, CD8+, or CD8+CD57+ T cells (not recorded which) from PBMCs. As DNA, the CDR3 is TGTGCCAGCAGTTTAACAGTTTCGAACACTGAAGCTTTCTTT. Its translation: CASSLTVSNTEAFF.